Below, 16 T cell receptor beta chains from the same sample are listed, as sequenced in a study of T cells in localized non-small cell lung cancer. Sequenced by immunoSEQ multiplex PCR; TCRdb stores in-frame clones only, minus some. The table shows 78,000 or so clones, with approximately 84% occurring only once. The sample was peripheral blood, taken before any cancer treatment. These receptors were taken from a man aged 40 to 75 with stage I lung adenocarcinoma.

This chain connects TRBV11-3 to TRBJ2-7; D is unresolved. The CDR3 covers 14 residues. Germline V gene data show CDR1 as SGHNT and CDR2 as YENEEA. The germline V and J ends were trimmed by 5 bases and 7 bases, with 18 bases remaining between them. CDR3 DNA sequence: TGTGCCAGCAGCCCAGGTCCGGGTCGTCGGGAGCAGTACTTC. Translating gives CASSPGPGRREQYF.

J is TRBJ2-6 and V is TRBV5-5; 7 nucleotides align to TRBD1. The CDR3 loop spans 15 amino acids. Germline V CDR1 and CDR2: SGHKS, YYEKEE (reference sequence). Trimming at V came to 5 bases and at J to 2 bases, leaving 4 bases not matched to a gene. The CDR3 region has the DNA TGTGCCAGCAGGACCGACAGGGCTGGGGCCAACGTCCTGACTTTC. As protein: CASRTDRAGANVLTF.

V and J are TRBV6-1 and TRBJ1-2; possible D gene TRBD1, 6 bases. Trimming removed 1 base from V and 6 bases from J, with 12 bases in between. CDR3 length equals 14 residues. Germline V CDR1 and CDR2: MNHNS, SASEGT. The CDR3 region has the DNA TGTGCCAGCAGTGAAGGGGGGGGCTGGGATGGCTACACCTTC. Translation gives CASSEGGGWDGYTF.

The chain is built from TRBV6-6 and TRBJ1-4, with a tentative D call TRBD1 (6 bases). V lost 2 bases and J 5 bases, leaving 9 bases between the germline ends. The length of the CDR3 is 14 residues. Per germline, CDR1 MNHNY and CDR2 SVGAGI (reference sequence). The CDR3 here is CASSYGQQNEKLFF. CDR3 coding DNA: TGTGCCAGCAGTTACGGACAGCAGAATGAAAAACTGTTTTTT.

V is TRBV13 and J is TRBJ2-7, with D perhaps TRBD2 (8 bases). The V gene's germline CDR1 is PRHDT and CDR2 FYEKMQ (reference sequence). V was pared by 2 bases and J by 6 bases, with 14 bases between. The CDR3 extends over 14 amino acids. The chain's CDR3 is CASSLTREGAEQYF. The CDR3 DNA reads as TGTGCCAGCAGCTTAACCCGGGAGGGGGCCGAGCAGTACTTC.

CDR3 sequence reads: CASSSRRGYGYTF. The CDR3, as DNA: TGTGCCAGCAGTTCCAGACGGGGATATGGCTACACCTTC. The rearrangement joins TRBV27 to TRBJ1-2; D remains ambiguous. This CDR3 has 13 residues. The ends were cut back, 4 bases at V and 5 bases at J, with 11 bases in the middle. Per the germline V gene, CDR1 is MNHEY and CDR2 is SMNVEV (reference sequence).

This clone was seen a few times. This chain uses TRBV19 with TRBJ1-6; tentatively, D is TRBD1 (6 bases). V was cut by 5 bases and J by 3 bases, with 8 bases left in between. The CDR3 is 14 amino acids. Germline V gene sequence: CDR1 LNHDA, CDR2 SQIVND (reference sequence). CDR3 region: CASSLQGYNSPLHF. The CDR3 DNA reads as TGTGCCAGTAGTCTACAGGGCTATAATTCACCCCTCCACTTT. Full variable domain (remainder filled in from reference TRBV19 and TRBJ1-6): DGGITQSPKYLFRKEGQNVTLSCEQNLNHDAMYWYRQDPGQGLRLIYYSQIVNDFQKGDIAEGYSVSREKKESFPLTVTSAQKNPTAFYLCASSLQGYNSPLHFGNGTRLTVT.

This rearrangement joins TRBV5-1 to TRBJ2-1; 7 bases match TRBD1. Germline assignment: CDR1 SGHRS and CDR2 YFSETQ. J was trimmed by 7 bases and V by 2 bases; bases with no gene match: 9. The CDR3 consists of 15 residues. The CDR3 region has the DNA TGCGCCAGCAGCTTTCGCACAGGGGAATTTAATGAGCAGTTCTTC. Translating it yields CASSFRTGEFNEQFF.

The CDR3 nucleotides are TGCGCCAGCAGTTCCACAGGGGGCGATGAAAAACTGTTTTTT. This codes for CASSSTGGDEKLFF. The chain links TRBV5-1 to TRBJ1-4, with 9 bases that match TRBD1. CDR3 length equals 14 residues. Germline CDR1 is SGHRS and CDR2 is YFSETQ. Germline trimming cut 5 bases from V and 6 bases from J; bases unmatched to any gene: 5.

In its sample, this clone was seen once. CDR3 residues: CASSLIRGGLGNSPLHF. CDR3 DNA sequence: TGTGCCAGCAGCTTGATAAGGGGAGGGTTAGGGAATTCACCCCTCCACTTT. This chain connects TRBV7-2 to TRBJ1-6, with a weak D call TRBD1 (5 bases). V was cut by 3 bases and J by 7 bases, with 19 bases left in between. Germline CDR1 reads SGHTA; CDR2 reads FQGNSA. There are 17 residues in the CDR3.

The chain employs TRBV18 and TRBJ2-5; TRBD1 matches 7 bases. Germline assignment: CDR1 KGHSH and CDR2 LQKENI. Losses at the gene ends were 3 bases for V and 3 bases for J; bases not matched to a gene: 7. The CDR3 length is 15 residues. CDR3 DNA: TGTGCCAGCTCACCCGCAGGGACAGCTAAAGAGACCCAGTACTTC. It yields the protein CASSPAGTAKETQYF.

The J gene is TRBJ2-5, the V gene TRBV5-1; 9 bases agree with TRBD2. The V segment lost 0 bases and the J segment 4 bases; nucleotides outside the gene matches: 7. The CDR3 contains 16 residues. The germline V gene encodes CDR1 SGHRS and CDR2 YFSETQ. CDR3 loop: CASSLGGSGRSETQYF. CDR3 coding DNA: TGCGCCAGCAGCTTGGGAGGTAGCGGGAGATCAGAGACCCAGTACTTC.

This clone was observed a few times. This chain uses TRBV5-8 with TRBJ2-1; 8 positions match TRBD1. Germline V gene lookup returns CDR1 SGHTS and CDR2 YDEGEE. This CDR3 comprises 15 residues. J lost 3 bases, V lost 4 bases, and 6 bases had no gene match. The CDR3 loop reads CASSGPGQDYNEQFF. CDR3 sequence (DNA): TGTGCCAGCAGCGGTCCGGGACAGGACTACAATGAGCAGTTCTTC.

This chain connects TRBV15 to TRBJ2-1; D possibly uses TRBD1 or TRBD2 (6 bases each). The V gene's germline CDR1 is LNHNV and CDR2 YYDKDF (reference sequence). V gave up 0 bases and J gave up 7 bases, with 13 bases separating them. The CDR3 covers 15 residues. The CDR3 sequence is CATSRDQGTFNEQFF. The CDR3 DNA reads as TGTGCCACCAGCAGAGATCAGGGGACTTTTAATGAGCAGTTCTTC. Together with reference TRBV15 and TRBJ2-1, the CDR3 gives the full variable domain: DAMVIQNPRYQVTQFGKPVTLSCSQTLNHNVMYWYQQKSSQAPKLLFHYYDKDFNNEADTPDNFQSRRPNTSFCFLDIRSPGLGDTAMYLCATSRDQGTFNEQFFGPGTRLTVL.

The chain uses TRBV11-3 and TRBJ2-7; 7 positions match TRBD2. There are 14 residues in the CDR3. With 2 bases clipped from V and 6 bases from J, the junction kept 7 bases outside the gene matches. Germline CDR1 SGHNT, CDR2 YENEEA. In DNA, the CDR3 is TGTGCCAGCAGCTTAACAGGACTAGGCGGCGAGCAGTACTTC. Translating gives CASSLTGLGGEQYF.

The V gene is TRBV27, the J gene TRBJ2-7; 9 nucleotides agree with TRBD1. The V gene end was trimmed by 11 bases and the J gene end by 3 bases; junction bases not matched to a gene: 8. CDR1 MNHEY and CDR2 SMNVEV come from the germline V gene (reference sequence). This CDR3 spans 13 amino acids. CDR3 sequence reads: CASQRQGGYEQYF. CDR3 nucleotides: TGTGCCTCCCAAAGACAGGGGGGCTACGAGCAGTACTTC.